Each of the 24 T cell receptor beta chains below was sequenced from the same sample in a study of blood T cell repertoires in COVID-19. Clones were sequenced by immunoSEQ multiplex PCR, and TCRdb holds only the in-frame ones, with some missing. The data show under 130,000 clones, with approximately 92% seen just once and approximately 30% held by the top ten. Specimen: peripheral blood. These receptors all stem from a woman of 80 years or more with acute or convalescent COVID-19.

This rearrangement joins TRBV11-2 to TRBJ2-7; D call uncertain. The V and J ends lost 3 bases and 0 bases respectively, with 6 bases between them. This CDR3 region has 13 residues. Germline V gives CDR1 SGHAT, CDR2 FQNNGV. The CDR3 sequence: CASSFTSSYEQYF. CDR3 nucleotides: TGTGCCAGCAGCTTTACCAGCTCCTACGAGCAGTACTTC.

V usage is TRBV7-7 and J usage is TRBJ2-7, with 8 bases matching TRBD1. Germline CDR1 reads SSHAT; CDR2 reads FNYEAQ (reference sequence). Losses at the gene ends were 5 bases for V and 3 bases for J; bases not matched to a gene: 6. The CDR3 is 14 residues long. The CDR3 sequence is CASSLPTGVYEQYF. The CDR3 DNA reads TGTGCCAGCAGCCTCCCGACAGGGGTCTACGAGCAGTACTTC.

The chain couples TRBV18 to TRBJ1-3; TRBD1 aligns across 7 bases. After removal of 8 bases from V and 0 bases from J, the junction contained 4 bases not matched to a gene. The CDR3 totals 14 residues. From germline, CDR1 is KGHSH and CDR2 LQKENI. CDR3 loop: CASMGQNSGNTIYF. CDR3 DNA: TGTGCCAGCATGGGACAGAACTCTGGAAACACCATATATTTT.

In its sample, this clone was seen once. The chain is built from TRBV10-3 and TRBJ1-2, with no clear D. In germline, CDR1 is ENHRY, CDR2 SYGVKD. The CDR3 has 13 residues. The V gene lost 6 bases and the J gene lost 7 bases, with 15 bases spanning the gap. The CDR3: CAIRLLSTSGYTF. The CDR3 coding sequence is TGTGCCATCAGATTACTGTCTACTAGTGGCTACACCTTC.

The rearrangement uses TRBV19 and TRBJ2-2, with TRBD2 as a possible D gene (5 bases). Trimming shortened V by 5 bases and J by 6 bases, and 22 bases separated the two germline ends. Germline V gene data show CDR1 as LNHDA and CDR2 as SQIVND (reference sequence). CDR3 length: 17 amino acids. The CDR3 region is CASSPIRPDTSAGELFF. For the CDR3, the DNA is TGTGCCAGTAGTCCAATCCGGCCTGACACTAGTGCCGGGGAGCTGTTTTTT.

The V call is TRBV6-1, the J call TRBJ1-1, with 7 bases that match TRBD1. Trimming at V came to 1 base and at J to 1 base, leaving 12 bases not matched to a gene. This CDR3 is built from 18 residues. Germline CDR1 MNHNS, CDR2 SASEGT. The CDR3 protein is CASSEGGWPGGWNTEAFF. CDR3 nucleotide sequence: TGTGCCAGCAGTGAAGGCGGTTGGCCAGGGGGATGGAACACTGAAGCTTTCTTT.

The chain is built from TRBV3-1 (or the pseudogene TRBV3-2) and TRBJ2-3; weak D call: TRBD2 (6 bases). Trimming shortened V by 0 bases and J by 1 base, and 11 bases separated the two germline ends. CDR3 size: 16 residues. Germline CDR1 and CDR2: LGHDT and YNNKEL (reference sequence). The CDR3: CASSQDVRRGTDTQYF. The DNA of the CDR3 is TGTGCCAGCAGCCAAGATGTAAGGAGGGGCACAGATACGCAGTATTTT.

The rearrangement uses TRBV24-1 and TRBJ2-5, with 7 bases matching TRBD2. From germline, CDR1 is KGHDR and CDR2 SFDVKD. V trimming: 7 bases; J trimming: 7 bases; junction bases outside the gene matches: 2. The CDR3 sequence is 11 residues long. As DNA, the CDR3 is TGTGCCACCAGCCCGGGGGGGACCCAGTACTTC. Translation: CATSPGGTQYF.

In its sample, this clone was seen once. V and J are TRBV10-3 and TRBJ2-7, with a tentative D call TRBD2 (6 bases). V was pared by 6 bases and J by 6 bases, with 18 bases between. Germline CDR1 is ENHRY and CDR2 is SYGVKD. The CDR3 runs 14 residues. The CDR3: CAIREAGTYGEQYF. CDR3 coding DNA: TGTGCCATCAGGGAAGCGGGTACCTACGGCGAGCAGTACTTC.

CDR3 protein: CAWSSTPGQPHPYNEQFF. In DNA form, the CDR3 reads TGTGCCTGGAGTTCAACTCCGGGACAGCCGCACCCCTACAATGAGCAGTTCTTC. The V gene is TRBV30, the J gene TRBJ2-1, with 7 bases fitting TRBD1. The CDR3 covers 18 residues. After removal of 2 bases from V and 2 bases from J, the junction contained 15 bases not matched to a gene. Germline lookup yields CDR1 GTSNPN and CDR2 SVGIG (reference sequence).

For the CDR3, the DNA is TGTGCCAGCCGTGGACAGGTTAGCTCACCCCTCCACTTT. Protein product: CASRGQVSSPLHF. The V call is TRBV12-3 or TRBV12-4, the J call TRBJ1-6, with 7 bases that match TRBD1. This CDR3 is built from 13 residues. Unmatched junction bases numbered 8, after V lost 8 bases and J lost 10 bases.

In DNA, the CDR3 is TGCGCCAGCAGCCAAACGGGACAGAGCACAGATACGCAGTATTTT. It is translated as CASSQTGQSTDTQYF. The chain employs TRBV4-1 and TRBJ2-3; 7 bases are shared with TRBD1. Germline CDR1 and CDR2: MGHRA and YSYEKL. The CDR3 is made up of 15 amino acids. J lost 0 bases, V lost 2 bases, and 2 bases had no gene match.

The chain is built from TRBV5-4 and TRBJ1-2; 10 bases agree with TRBD1. CDR3 size: 14 residues. The germline V gene encodes CDR1 SGHNT and CDR2 YYREEE (reference sequence). V gave up 6 bases and J gave up 2 bases; unmatched junction bases: 4. CDR3 amino acids: CASNDRGQNYGYTF. The DNA for the CDR3 is TGTGCCAGCAACGACAGGGGGCAGAACTATGGCTACACCTTC.

This sequence joins TRBV19 and TRBJ1-5; D is unclear. The length of the CDR3 is 13 residues. Germline CDR1 reads LNHDA; CDR2 reads SQIVND (reference sequence). Trimming left V 4 bases short and J 3 bases short, with 7 bases between. The CDR3 DNA sequence: TGTGCCAGTAGTACCACATCCAATCAGCCCCAGCATTTT. It codes for CASSTTSNQPQHF.

V gene TRBV28 combines with J gene TRBJ1-2, with D perhaps TRBD1 (5 bases). V was trimmed by 5 bases and J by 5 bases, leaving 9 bases between them. CDR1 is MDHEN, CDR2 SYDVKM, per germline. This CDR3 is 12 amino acids long. CDR3 sequence (DNA): TGTGCCAGCAGTCAGGGTCGATATGGCTACACCTTC. Protein sequence: CASSQGRYGYTF.

The V gene is TRBV5-1, the J gene TRBJ2-3; the match to TRBD1 covers 9 bases. The CDR3 has 14 residues. The germline CDR1 and CDR2 sequences are SGHRS and YFSETQ. The V segment lost 4 bases and the J segment 6 bases; nucleotides outside the gene matches: 6. The CDR3 sequence is CASSRQGGEDTQYF. The CDR3 nucleotides read TGCGCCAGCAGCCGACAGGGGGGCGAGGATACGCAGTATTTT. Based on the CDR3 plus reference TRBV5-1 and TRBJ2-3, the full variable domain is KAGVTQTPRYLIKTRGQQVTLSCSPISGHRSVSWYQQTPGQGLQFLFEYFSETQRNKGNFPGRFSGRQFSNSRSEMNVSTLELGDSALYLCASSRQGGEDTQYFGPGTRLTVL.

The rearrangement joins TRBV2 to TRBJ2-7; weak D call: TRBD1 (6 bases). The germline V gene encodes CDR1 SNHLY and CDR2 FYNNEI. The CDR3 length is 13 residues. Trimming shortened V by 6 bases and J by 6 bases, and 15 bases separated the two germline ends. The CDR3: CASSNEQGLEQYF. CDR3 in DNA: TGTGCCAGCAGCAACGAACAGGGTCTCGAGCAGTACTTC.

The CDR3 nucleotides are TGCGCCAGCAGCCAAGATTTAACTAGCGGGCCCCGCACAGATACGCAGTATTTT. Its translation: CASSQDLTSGPRTDTQYF. The chain couples TRBV4-3 to TRBJ2-3; 9 nucleotides align to TRBD2. The CDR3 length is 18 residues. The V gene's germline CDR1 is LGHNA and CDR2 YSLEER. J was trimmed by 1 base and V by 0 bases; bases with no gene match: 8.

This chain uses TRBV28 with TRBJ1-4, with D possibly being TRBD1 (5 bases). The CDR3 length is 15 residues. The germline V gene has CDR1 MDHEN and CDR2 SYDVKM. Trimming took 3 bases from V and 3 from J, leaving 11 bases between them. This chain's CDR3 is CASSLAGGPNEKLFF. Here the CDR3 DNA reads TGTGCCAGCAGTTTGGCGGGGGGACCTAATGAAAAACTGTTTTTT. The entire variable domain, with the rest obtained from reference TRBV28 and TRBJ1-4, is as follows: DVKVTQSSRYLVKRTGEKVFLECVQDMDHENMFWYRQDPGLGLRLIYFSYDVKMKEKGDIPEGYSVSREKKERFSLILESASTNQTSMYLCASSLAGGPNEKLFFGSGTQLSVL.

This clone occurred once. This chain joins TRBV19 and TRBJ2-5; TRBD1 matches at 7 bases. Germline V gene sequence: CDR1 LNHDA, CDR2 SQIVND (reference sequence). Unmatched junction bases numbered 12, after V lost 4 bases and J lost 1 base. The CDR3 is made up of 17 amino acids. The CDR3 coding sequence is TGTGCCAGTAGTACCGGACAGGCGCGTGCTTCCCAAGAGACCCAGTACTTC. Its protein product is CASSTGQARASQETQYF. The full variable domain, in which reference TRBV19 and TRBJ2-5 provide the parts outside the CDR3, is DGGITQSPKYLFRKEGQNVTLSCEQNLNHDAMYWYRQDPGQGLRLIYYSQIVNDFQKGDIAEGYSVSREKKESFPLTVTSAQKNPTAFYLCASSTGQARASQETQYFGPGTRLLVL.

This clone has only one observation. V usage is TRBV30 and J usage is TRBJ1-2; TRBD1 is a possible D gene (6 bases). Germline V CDR1 and CDR2: GTSNPN, SVGIG (reference sequence). The V and J ends lost 0 bases and 4 bases respectively, with 6 bases between them. The CDR3 length is 12 residues. CDR3 DNA: TGTGCCTGGAGTGTGACAGGCTATGGCTACACCTTC. Residues: CAWSVTGYGYTF.

V and J are TRBV10-2 and TRBJ1-5; TRBD1 matches 7 bases. Germline V gene data show CDR1 as WSHSY and CDR2 as SAAADI. After removal of 6 bases from V and 6 bases from J, the junction contained 11 bases not matched to a gene. This CDR3 has 15 amino acids. The CDR3 coding sequence is TGCGCCAGCAGCGTCTCAGGGGGTGGTAGTCAGCCCCAGCATTTT. Protein: CASSVSGGGSQPQHF.

The chain couples TRBV4-1 to TRBJ1-2; 7 bases map to TRBD1. The J segment lost 2 bases and the V segment lost 0 bases, leaving 12 bases of the junction unmatched. From germline, CDR1 is MGHRA and CDR2 YSYEKL. This CDR3 is built from 18 residues. As DNA, the CDR3 is TGCGCCAGCAGCCAAGACCCGGGACAGCCCAGTAGAAACTATGGCTACACCTTC. It yields the protein CASSQDPGQPSRNYGYTF.

The chain uses TRBV6-2 or TRBV6-3 and TRBJ1-2; D call uncertain. The CDR3 length is 12 residues. The V gene's germline CDR1 is MNHEY and CDR2 SVGEGT. Trimming cost V 3 bases and J 6 bases, with 8 bases left between them. The CDR3 sequence is CASSYSEHGYTF. CDR3 nucleotides: TGTGCCAGCAGTTATTCCGAGCATGGCTACACCTTC.